This TCR beta chain was recorded in a study of T cell responses to AZD1222 COVID-19 vaccine. CDR1 and CDR2 from the germline V gene are SNHLY and FYNNEI. CDR3 length equals 14 residues. Trimming left V 8 bases short and J 12 bases short, with 23 bases between. Study results and limitations: Repertoire sampling happened only post peak T cell response. The donor group comprised mostly white British people and more females; the analysis possibly underestimated clonal diversity.

Sequenced by immunoSEQ multiplex PCR; TCRdb stores in-frame clones only, minus some. The table includes 150,000 or so clones, about 90% detected once. As for this clone: The antigen is undetermined.

This TCR was sampled from an adult who received the AZD1222 COVID-19 vaccine. This rearrangement joins TRBV2 to TRBJ2-1; D perhaps matches TRBD1 (6 bases). This material consisted of peripheral blood, taken 28 days after the second AZD1222 dose. CDR3 amino acids: CASPSRDTPGGQFF. The CDR3 DNA reads TGTGCCAGCCCAAGCCGGGACACCCCAGGAGGGCAGTTCTTC.